This T cell receptor beta chain was observed in a study of T cells after yellow fever vaccination. Study background: Low-cell-number fractions were prepared with SMART-Seq v4 Ultra Low Input. Overall study findings and caveats: A limited proportion of clonotypes was detected within both the CD4 and CD8 compartments.

The junction had 9 bases not matched to a gene; V was cut back by 5 bases and J by 3 bases. CDR3 length equals 16 residues. Ten or more counts support this clonotype. Antigen: not known. In TCRdb, the 5' RACE reads were re-called with MiXCR into one record per CDR3 protein. The sample records some 260,000 distinct CDR3 sequences, about 5.2% being singletons. This receptor was identified in a young man who received the YFV17D yellow fever vaccine. The specimen comprised CD4+ T cells sorted from PBMCs, sampled on the day of the yellow fever booster vaccination. The gene calls are TRBV12-3 or TRBV12-4 and TRBJ2-2, with 7 bases lining up with TRBD2. As DNA, the CDR3 is TGTGCCAGCAGTCGCCTGACTAGCTCTTACACCGGGGAGCTGTTTTTT. Its translation is CASSRLTSSYTGELFF.